The clone carrying this T cell receptor (beta chain) occurred many times. The data were taken from a study of low-dose radiotherapy and immunotherapy resistance in tumors. TRAV- and TRBV-specific primers were used for first-strand cDNA, which covered alpha and beta chains. Both a constant-region primer and a V-primer adapter served to amplify TCRs across approximately 19 PCR cycles. Researchers amplified the isolated mRNA using in vitro transcription. TCRdb reprocessed the reads with MiXCR, giving one entry per CDR3 protein. The sample yields around 79,000 distinct CDR3 sequences, 15% to 20% seen once. CDR1 and CDR2 (germline): DFQATT, SNEGSKA (reference sequence). The CDR3 contains 14 residues. The V gene lost 1 base and the J gene lost 4 bases, with 13 bases spanning the gap. Indicated time point: before trial treatment. Every donor was treated with nivolumab, ipilimumab, aspirin, low-dose cyclophosphamide and also low-dose radiotherapy. Enrollment required an advanced solid tumor negative for tumor-infiltrating lymphocytes.

The rearrangement uses TRBV20-1 and TRBJ2-5; a weak D match, TRBD1 (5 bases). This TCR came from a male donor with prostate cancer. Material: PBMCs, obtained before treatment. CDR3 amino acids: CSARVSGILETQYF. In DNA form, the CDR3 reads TGCAGTGCTAGAGTGTCAGGGATCTTAGAGACCCAGTACTTC.